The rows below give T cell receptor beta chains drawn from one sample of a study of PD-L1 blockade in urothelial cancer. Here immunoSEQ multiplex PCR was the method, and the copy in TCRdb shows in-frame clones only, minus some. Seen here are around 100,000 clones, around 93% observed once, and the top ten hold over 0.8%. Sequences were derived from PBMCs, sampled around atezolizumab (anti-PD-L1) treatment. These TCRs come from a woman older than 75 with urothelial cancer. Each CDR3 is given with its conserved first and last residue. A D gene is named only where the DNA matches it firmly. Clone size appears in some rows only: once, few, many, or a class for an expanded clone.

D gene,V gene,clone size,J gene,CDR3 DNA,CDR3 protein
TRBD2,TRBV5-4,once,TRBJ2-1,TGTGCCAGCAGCAAAGGGACTAGCGGGAGCTTGGATGAGCAGTTCTTC,CASSKGTSGSLDEQFF
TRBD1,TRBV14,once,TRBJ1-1,TGTGCCAGCAGCCCCAGACAGGGATCAATCATGAACACTGAAGCTTTCTTT,CASSPRQGSIMNTEAFF
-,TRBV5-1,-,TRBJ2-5,TGCGCCAGCAGCGAGGTGCAAGAGACCCAGTACTTC,CASSEVQETQYF
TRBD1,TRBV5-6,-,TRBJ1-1,TGTGCCAGCAGCCTGGGACAGCGGAACACTGAAGCTTTCTTT,CASSLGQRNTEAFF
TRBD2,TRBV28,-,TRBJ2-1,TGTGCCAGCAGGGGGGGTGCTAGCGGGGCTTACAATGAGCAGTTCTTC,CASRGGASGAYNEQFF
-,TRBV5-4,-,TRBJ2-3,TGTGCCAGCAGCGGCCGGGACTCGAGTAATACGCAGTATTTT,CASSGRDSSNTQYF
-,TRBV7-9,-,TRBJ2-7,TGTGCCAGCAGCTTAGAAAGGGGCGAGCAGTACTTC,CASSLERGEQYF
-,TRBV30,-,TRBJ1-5,TGTGCCTGGAGTGTAAGGGGAGGGGATCAGCCCCAGCATTTT,CAWSVRGGDQPQHF
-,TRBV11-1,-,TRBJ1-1,TGTGCCAGCAGCTTGGGGGGGGCAGGTGAAGCTTTCTTT,CASSLGGAGEAFF
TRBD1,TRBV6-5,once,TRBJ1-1,TGTGCCAGCAGTTACGGGACAGGGGAGGCTGAAGCTTTCTTT,CASSYGTGEAEAFF
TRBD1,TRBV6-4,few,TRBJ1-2,TGTGCCAGCAGTGGGACAGGGAACTATGGCTACACCTTC,CASSGTGNYGYTF
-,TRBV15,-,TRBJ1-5,TGTGCCACCAGCAGAGGGGGAGGTCAGCCCCAGCATTTT,CATSRGGGQPQHF
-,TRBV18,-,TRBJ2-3,TGTGCCAGCCGGCCGCGGGGCGCTTCAACAGATACGCAGTATTTT,CASRPRGASTDTQYF
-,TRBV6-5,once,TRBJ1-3,TGTGCCAGCAGTTCCTCGACAGTACCCTCTGGAAACACCATATATTTT,CASSSSTVPSGNTIYF
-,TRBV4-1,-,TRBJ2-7,TGCGCCAGCAGCCAGGGTATACAGGGTCCGGGCGAGCAGTACTTC,CASSQGIQGPGEQYF
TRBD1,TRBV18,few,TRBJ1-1,TGTGCCAGCTCACCTGGACAGGACACTGAAGCTTTCTTT,CASSPGQDTEAFF
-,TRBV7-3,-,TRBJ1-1,TGTGCCAGCAGCCTAATCCCGGGTATGAACACTGAAGCTTTCTTT,CASSLIPGMNTEAFF
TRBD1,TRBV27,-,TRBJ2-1,TGTGCCAGCAGTTTATACAGGGGTGTTATAAATGAGCAGTTCTTC,CASSLYRGVINEQFF
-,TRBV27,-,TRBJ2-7,TGTGCCAGCAGTCGACGGACGGGGGACCAATACTCCTACGAGCAGTACTTC,CASSRRTGDQYSYEQYF
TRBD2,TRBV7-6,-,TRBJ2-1,TGTGCCAGCAGCCCAACAACAATACAGCGACTAGCGAGTAACAATGAGCAGTTCTTC,CASSPTTIQRLASNNEQFF
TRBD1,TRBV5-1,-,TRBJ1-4,TGCGCCAGCAGCCTCCGGACAGGGCTTAATGAAAAACTGTTTTTT,CASSLRTGLNEKLFF
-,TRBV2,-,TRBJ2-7,TGTGCCAGCAGTGGACAGGGAGGCTACGAGCAGTACTTC,CASSGQGGYEQYF